A selection of T cell receptor beta chains follows, all from one sample in a study of blood T cell repertoires in COVID-19. Generated by immunoSEQ multiplex PCR, the TCRdb table keeps only in-frame clones and is missing some. The sample has roughly 220,000 clones, roughly nine tenths seen once. Sequences were obtained from PBMCs or T cells enriched from blood (not recorded which). These receptors originate from a woman in her twenties or thirties who had recovered from COVID-19. CDR3s include the opening cysteine and the closing phenylalanine or tryptophan. A D gene is named only where the DNA matches it firmly. Only some rows state a clone size, as once, few, many or a class for expanded clones.

>-|-|TRBJ2-7|TRBV6-5
CASSYSNRYKENEQYF
TGTGCCAGCAGTTACTCAAACAGATACAAGGAAAACGAGCAGTACTTC
>-|-|TRBJ2-1|TRBV5-4
CASSLDASSYNEQFF
TGTGCCAGCAGCTTGGACGCCAGCTCCTACAATGAGCAGTTCTTC
>TRBD1|-|TRBJ1-5|TRBV6-2/TRBV6-3
CASSSLGQGAEQPQHF
TGTGCCAGCAGTTCCCTGGGACAGGGGGCGGAACAGCCCCAGCATTTT
>TRBD1|-|TRBJ2-7|TRBV9
CASSVGDRGYEQYF
TGTGCCAGCAGCGTGGGGGACAGAGGCTACGAGCAGTACTTC
>TRBD2|once|TRBJ2-3|TRBV27
CASSSRLAGGLSTDTQYF
TGTGCCAGCAGTTCGAGACTAGCGGGGGGCCTAAGCACAGATACGCAGTATTTT
>TRBD2|-|TRBJ2-5|TRBV18
CASSPERGYLETQYF
TGTGCCAGCTCACCAGAGCGGGGCTATCTAGAGACCCAGTACTTC
>-|-|TRBJ1-3|TRBV27
CASSPSVRATGNTIYF
TGTGCCAGCAGTCCGTCGGTCAGGGCCACTGGAAACACCATATATTTT
>-|-|TRBJ2-7|TRBV6-2/TRBV6-3
CASRPVGGYEQYF
TGTGCCAGCAGACCTGTCGGGGGATACGAGCAGTACTTC
>-|-|TRBJ1-1|TRBV27
CASRSTGLTEAFF
TGTGCCAGCAGATCTACAGGGCTCACTGAAGCTTTCTTT
>-|once|TRBJ1-1|TRBV7-9
CASSRTENTEAFF
TGTGCCAGCAGCCGGACAGAGAACACTGAAGCTTTCTTT
>-|-|TRBJ1-5|TRBV7-6
CASSQSTGYGNQPQHF
TGTGCCAGCAGCCAATCCACAGGGTATGGGAATCAGCCCCAGCATTTT
>-|-|TRBJ2-1|TRBV7-3
CASSLSGVEQFF
TGTGCCAGCAGCTTGTCAGGGGTAGAGCAGTTCTTC
>-|-|TRBJ1-2|TRBV2
CASSDRWLYGYTF
TGTGCCAGCAGTGACAGGTGGCTCTATGGCTACACCTTC
>-|-|TRBJ1-4|TRBV5-1
CASSLEARDEKLFF
TGCGCCAGCAGCTTGGAAGCCCGCGATGAAAAACTGTTTTTT
>TRBD1|-|TRBJ1-1|TRBV27
CASSLSGTGGITEAFF
TGTGCCAGCAGTTTATCCGGGACAGGGGGCATCACTGAAGCTTTCTTT
>-|once|TRBJ1-5|TRBV18
CASSPGGTPNQPQHF
TGTGCCAGCTCACCAGGCGGGACCCCAAATCAGCCCCAGCATTTT
>-|-|TRBJ2-6|TRBV5-6
CASSLPGVSGANVLTF
TGTGCCAGCAGCTTGCCAGGGGTATCTGGGGCCAACGTCCTGACTTTC
>-|-|TRBJ2-5|TRBV5-4
CASSPPGFQETQYF
TGTGCCAGCAGCCCTCCGGGGTTCCAAGAGACCCAGTACTTC
>-|-|TRBJ1-6|TRBV4-2
CASSQDGGTGNSPLHF
TGTGCCAGCAGCCAAGACGGGGGTACGGGTAATTCACCCCTCCACTTT
>-|-|TRBJ1-2|TRBV5-8
CASSSYRSYGYTF
TGTGCCAGCAGCTCCTATCGGTCCTATGGCTACACCTTC
>TRBD2|-|TRBJ2-1|TRBV29-1
CSASPSGGPSYNEQFF
TGCAGCGCAAGCCCTAGCGGGGGCCCCTCCTACAATGAGCAGTTCTTC
>-|-|TRBJ1-2|TRBV2
CASRQALNYGYTF
TGTGCCAGCCGACAGGCCCTAAACTATGGCTACACCTTC
>-|-|TRBJ2-5|TRBV7-2
CASTAPRASSQETQYF
TGTGCCAGCACCGCCCCGCGGGCTAGCTCCCAAGAGACCCAGTACTTC
>TRBD1|-|TRBJ2-2|TRBV11-3
CASSRRTGAGELFF
TGTGCCAGCAGCCGGCGGACAGGGGCCGGGGAGCTGTTTTTT
>-|-|TRBJ1-2|TRBV27
CASRGTLNYGYTF
TGTGCCAGCAGAGGGACACTCAACTATGGCTACACCTTC
>-|-|TRBJ1-5|TRBV15
CATSSLAQGESQHF
TGTGCCACCAGCAGTCTCGCTCAGGGCGAGTCCCAGCATTTT
>TRBD1|-|TRBJ1-1|TRBV9
CASSVQPGQGVEAFF
TGTGCCAGCAGCGTGCAACCGGGACAGGGGGTTGAAGCTTTCTTT
>TRBD1|once|TRBJ1-3|TRBV7-9
CASSSGTGGSPFSGNTIYF
TGTGCCAGCAGCTCTGGGACAGGGGGCTCCCCTTTCTCTGGAAACACCATATATTTT